This T cell receptor beta chain is from a study of T cell repertoires in cytomegalovirus infection. Concerning this clonotype itself: No antigen is known for it.

MiXCR was run by TCRdb on the reads, yielding one entry per CDR3 protein. Here the sample spans approximately 500,000 distinct CDR3 sequences, 25% to 35% being singletons. Germline V gene sequence: CDR1 MNHEY, CDR2 SVGEGT. Trimming took off 3 bases at V and 5 bases at J, with 7 bases between the two ends. The CDR3 contains 12 residues. Findings and caveats of the study: Cumulative public TCR beta family frequency identified CMV carriers with the relevant HLA.

The rearrangement joins TRBV6-2 or TRBV6-3 to TRBJ1-1; tentative D call: TRBD1 (5 bases). The sequence came from a human donor in good health (CMV status not recorded). Some clones in this sample may be carry-over from other donors' samples. The material sequenced was cultured PBMCs, taken from culture after CMV antigen stimulation. The CDR3, as DNA: TGTGCCAGCAGTTATTACAGGACTGAAGCTTTCTTT. Translating gives CASSYYRTEAFF.